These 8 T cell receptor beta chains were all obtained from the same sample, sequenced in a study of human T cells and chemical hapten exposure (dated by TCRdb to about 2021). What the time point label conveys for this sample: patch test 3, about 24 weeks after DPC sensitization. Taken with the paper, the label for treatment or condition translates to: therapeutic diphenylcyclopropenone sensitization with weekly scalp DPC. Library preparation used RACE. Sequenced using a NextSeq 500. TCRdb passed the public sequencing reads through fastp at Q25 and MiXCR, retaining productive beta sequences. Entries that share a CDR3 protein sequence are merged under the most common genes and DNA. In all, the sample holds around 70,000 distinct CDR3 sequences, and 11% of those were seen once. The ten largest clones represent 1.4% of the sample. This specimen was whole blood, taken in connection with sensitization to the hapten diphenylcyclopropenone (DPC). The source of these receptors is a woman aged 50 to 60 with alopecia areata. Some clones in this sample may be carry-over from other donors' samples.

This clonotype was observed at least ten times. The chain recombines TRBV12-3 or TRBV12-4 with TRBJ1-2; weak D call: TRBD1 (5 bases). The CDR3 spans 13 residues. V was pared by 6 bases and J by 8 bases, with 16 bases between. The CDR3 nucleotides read TGTGCCAGCAGGCTAGATGGGGGGAGAGGCTACACCTTC. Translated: CASRLDGGRGYTF.

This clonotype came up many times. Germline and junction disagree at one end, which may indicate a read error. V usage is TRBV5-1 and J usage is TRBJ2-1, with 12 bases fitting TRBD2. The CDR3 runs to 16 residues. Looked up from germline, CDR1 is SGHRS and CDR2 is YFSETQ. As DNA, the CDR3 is TGCGCCAGCAGCCAGACTAGCGGGGGCTCCTACAAGGAGCAGTTCTTC. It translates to CASSQTSGGSYKEQFF. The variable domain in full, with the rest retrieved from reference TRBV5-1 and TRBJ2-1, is KAGVTQTPRYLIKTRGQQVTLSCSPISGHRSVSWYQQTPGQGLQFLFEYFSETQRNKGNFPGRFSGRQFSNSRSEMNVSTLELGDSALYLCASSQTSGGSYKEQFFGPGTRLTVL.

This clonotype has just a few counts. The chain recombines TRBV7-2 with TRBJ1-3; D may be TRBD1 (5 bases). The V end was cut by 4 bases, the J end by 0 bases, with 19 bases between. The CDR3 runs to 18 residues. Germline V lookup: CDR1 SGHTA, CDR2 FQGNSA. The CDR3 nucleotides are TGTGCCAGCAGCTCCCCTACCCTCAGGGCGTCCTCTGGAAACACCATATATTTT. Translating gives CASSSPTLRASSGNTIYF.

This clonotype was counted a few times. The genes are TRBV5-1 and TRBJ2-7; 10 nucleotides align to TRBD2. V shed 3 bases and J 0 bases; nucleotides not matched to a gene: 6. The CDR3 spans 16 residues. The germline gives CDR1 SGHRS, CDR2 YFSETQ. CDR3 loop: CASSSSLAGRSYEQYF. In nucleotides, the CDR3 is TGCGCCAGCAGCTCCTCACTAGCGGGACGCTCCTACGAGCAGTACTTC.

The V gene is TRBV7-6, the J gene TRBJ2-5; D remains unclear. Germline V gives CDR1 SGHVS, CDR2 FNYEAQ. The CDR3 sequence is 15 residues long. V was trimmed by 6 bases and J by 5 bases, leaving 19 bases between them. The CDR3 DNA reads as TGTGCCAGCAGTCCCAGGTCCACGGCACGGGAGACCCAGTACTTC. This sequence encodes CASSPRSTARETQYF.

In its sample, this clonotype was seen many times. The CDR3 DNA reads as TGCAGTGCTAGAGGCCGGACAGGAAGCTCCTATAATTCACCCCTCCACTTT. It yields the protein CSARGRTGSSYNSPLHF. The chain combines TRBV20-1 with TRBJ1-6; 7 nucleotides agree with TRBD1. CDR3 length equals 17 residues. Germline V gene lookup returns CDR1 DFQATT and CDR2 SNEGSKA (reference sequence). V shed 1 base and J 0 bases; nucleotides not matched to a gene: 6.

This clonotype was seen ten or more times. The CDR3 nucleotides read TGTGCCAGCAGCCGAACGACAGGGGGCTATGGCTACACCTTC. It yields the protein CASSRTTGGYGYTF. The chain joins TRBV7-9 to TRBJ1-2; 9 bases line up with TRBD1. Germline V gene data show CDR1 as SEHNR and CDR2 as FQNEAQ (reference sequence). After removal of 5 bases from V and 4 bases from J, the junction contained 5 bases not matched to a gene. The CDR3 runs 14 residues.

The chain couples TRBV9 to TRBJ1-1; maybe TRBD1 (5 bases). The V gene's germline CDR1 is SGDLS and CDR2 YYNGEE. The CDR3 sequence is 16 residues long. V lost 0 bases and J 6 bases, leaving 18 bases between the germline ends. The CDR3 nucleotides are TGTGCCAGCAGCGTAGTCGCCGGGGCGCAAAGAGCTGAAGCTTTCTTT. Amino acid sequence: CASSVVAGAQRAEAFF.